The clone carrying this T cell receptor (beta chain) was seen a handful of times. This sample is part of a study of blood T cells in healthy people across ages. CDR3 length: 12 residues. Looked up from germline, CDR1 is DFQATT and CDR2 is SNEGSKA (reference sequence). Trimming left V 4 bases short and J 6 bases short, with 11 bases between. For the second PCR, which ran for about 7 to 11 cycles, a sample-barcoded 5' primer and a J-beta primer mix were used. TCRdb passed the 5' RACE reads through MiXCR, listing each CDR3 protein once. Of fewer than 900,000 distinct CDR3 sequences in the sample, roughly 44% were seen once.

The receptor comes from a woman in her sixties or seventies in good health. J is TRBJ2-3 and V is TRBV20-1; a weak D match, TRBD2 (6 bases). Sequenced input: blood. CDR3 DNA sequence: TGCAGTGCTATACGGGACTCCGATACGCAGTATTTT. It codes for CSAIRDSDTQYF.